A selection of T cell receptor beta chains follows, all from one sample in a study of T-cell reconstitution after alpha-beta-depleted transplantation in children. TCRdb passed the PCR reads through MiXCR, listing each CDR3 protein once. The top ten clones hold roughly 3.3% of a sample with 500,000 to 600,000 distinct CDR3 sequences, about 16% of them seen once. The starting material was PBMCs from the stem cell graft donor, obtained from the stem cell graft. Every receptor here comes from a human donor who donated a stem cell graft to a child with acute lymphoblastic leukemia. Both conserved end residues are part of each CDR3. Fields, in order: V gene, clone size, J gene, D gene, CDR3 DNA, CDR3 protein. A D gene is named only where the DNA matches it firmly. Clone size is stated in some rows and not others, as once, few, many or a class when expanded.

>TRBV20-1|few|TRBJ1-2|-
TGCAGTGCTAGGGGGGTTCGTGGCTACACCTTC
CSARGVRGYTF
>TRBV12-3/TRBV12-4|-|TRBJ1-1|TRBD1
TGTGCCAGCAGTTTCCTAACCAGGGGGTACCTTCAAATGAACACTGAAGCTTTCTTT
CASSFLTRGYLQMNTEAFF
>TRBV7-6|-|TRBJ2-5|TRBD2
TGTGCCAGCAGCTTAGCTCCGGAACTAGCGGGGTTCCAAGAGACCCAGTACTTC
CASSLAPELAGFQETQYF
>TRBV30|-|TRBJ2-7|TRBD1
TGTGCCTGGAGTCGGGACAGGGGCTACGAGCAGTACTTC
CAWSRDRGYEQYF
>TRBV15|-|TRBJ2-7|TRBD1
TGTGCCACCAGCAACACCGGGACAGGGGTGTACGAGCAGTACTTC
CATSNTGTGVYEQYF
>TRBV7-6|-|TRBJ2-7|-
TGTGCCAGCAGCCCCAGCCCAGGGGACGAGCAGTACTTC
CASSPSPGDEQYF
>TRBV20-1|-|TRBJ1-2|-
TGCAGTGCTAGGTGGGAGAAGGTCGACTATGGCTACACCTTC
CSARWEKVDYGYTF
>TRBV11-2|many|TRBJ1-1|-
TGTGCCAGCAGCCACCCTACGATCAATACTGAAGCTTTCTTT
CASSHPTINTEAFF
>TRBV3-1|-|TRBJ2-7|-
TGTGCCAGCAGCCCTCGACAGATGATTATTTACGAGCAGTACTTC
CASSPRQMIIYEQYF
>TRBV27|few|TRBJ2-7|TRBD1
TGTGCCAGCAGTTTATCCGGGACAGGGAGGTACGAGCAGTACTTC
CASSLSGTGRYEQYF
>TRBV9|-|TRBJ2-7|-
TGTGCCAGCAGCGTCGGCGGAGCCGAGGGAAGCTCCTACGAGCAGTACTTC
CASSVGGAEGSSYEQYF
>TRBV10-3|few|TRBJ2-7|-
TGTGCCATCAGTCCTGACAGTACACTCTCCTACGAGCAGTACTTC
CAISPDSTLSYEQYF
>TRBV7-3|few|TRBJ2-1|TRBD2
TGTGCCAGCAGCCCGGGGACTAGGTCCTACAATGAGCAGTTCTTC
CASSPGTRSYNEQFF
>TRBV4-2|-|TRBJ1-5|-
TGTGCCAGCAGCCAAGCTGGGGAGGGATATCAGCCCCAGCATTTT
CASSQAGEGYQPQHF
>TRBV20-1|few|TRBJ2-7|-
TGCAGTGCCATACAGGTTTACGAGCAGTACTTC
CSAIQVYEQYF
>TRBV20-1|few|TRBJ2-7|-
TGCAGTGCCCACGGGCCAACCTACGAGCAGTACTTC
CSAHGPTYEQYF
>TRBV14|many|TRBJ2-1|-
TGTGCCAGCAGCCCTCAGGGATACAATGAGCAGTTCTTC
CASSPQGYNEQFF
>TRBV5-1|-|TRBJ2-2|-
TGCGCCAGCAGCTTGGCTGCGACAGCTGCCACCGGGGAGCTGTTTTTT
CASSLAATAATGELFF
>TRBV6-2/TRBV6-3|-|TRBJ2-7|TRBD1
TGTGCCAGCAGTGGCAAAGGGACAGGGTTTTACGAGCAGTACTTC
CASSGKGTGFYEQYF
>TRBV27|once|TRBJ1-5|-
TGTGCCAGCAGTCGCCGTGCAGACAATCAGCCCCAGCATTTT
CASSRRADNQPQHF
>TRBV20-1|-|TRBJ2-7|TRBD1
TGCAGTGCTAGAGGACCAACGACAGGGGGATACTCCTACGAGCAGTACTTC
CSARGPTTGGYSYEQYF
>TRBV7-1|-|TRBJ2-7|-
TGTGCCAGCAGCTCCGAGCTGGGTTTCTACGAGCAGTACTTC
CASSSELGFYEQYF
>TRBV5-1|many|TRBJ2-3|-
TGCGCCAGCAGCTTGGGGACAGGCACAGATACGCAGTATTTT
CASSLGTGTDTQYF
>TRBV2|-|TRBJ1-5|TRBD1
TGTGCCAGCAGTGAACTAGGACAGGGAATTGTCGGGCTTGATCAGCCCCAGCATTTT
CASSELGQGIVGLDQPQHF
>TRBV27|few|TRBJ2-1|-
TGTGCCAGCAGTCTCACTTGGAGCTCCTACAATGAGCAGTTCTTC
CASSLTWSSYNEQFF
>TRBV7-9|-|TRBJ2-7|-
TGTGCCAGCAGCCGTTCCCAGGATTCCTACGAGCAGTACTTC
CASSRSQDSYEQYF
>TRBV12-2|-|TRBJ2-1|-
TGTGCAAGTCGCTTTCGGACAGACCGGAGCTCCTACAATGAGCAGTTCTTC
CASRFRTDRSSYNEQFF
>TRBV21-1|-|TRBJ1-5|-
TGTGCCAGCAGCAGCTGGTCAGGGAGGGATCAGCCCCAGCATTTT
CASSSWSGRDQPQHF
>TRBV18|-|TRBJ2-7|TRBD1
TGTGCCAGCTCTCGGGACAGGGGAATCTACGAGCAGTACTTC
CASSRDRGIYEQYF
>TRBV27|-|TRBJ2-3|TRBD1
TGTGCCAGCAGTTTAGTACAGGGGGCGCGGGGAGATACGCAGTATTTT
CASSLVQGARGDTQYF
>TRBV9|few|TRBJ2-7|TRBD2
TGTGCCAGCAGCGCCTCTCCGGGACTAGCGGGAAGGGGCCCCTACGAGCAGTACTTC
CASSASPGLAGRGPYEQYF
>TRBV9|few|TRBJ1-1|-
TGTGCCAGCAGCGTAGATGGATCCATGAACACTGAAGCTTTCTTT
CASSVDGSMNTEAFF
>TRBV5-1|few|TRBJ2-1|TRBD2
TGCGCCAGCAGCAGAAGACTAGCGGGTAATGAGCAGTTCTTC
CASSRRLAGNEQFF
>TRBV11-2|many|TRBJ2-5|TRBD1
TGTGCCAGCAGCCTCCCGGACAGGAGGTGGGAGACCCAGTACTTC
CASSLPDRRWETQYF
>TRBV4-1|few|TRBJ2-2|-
TGCGCCAGCAGCCGAGATCCAGCGACCGGGGAGCTGTTTTTT
CASSRDPATGELFF